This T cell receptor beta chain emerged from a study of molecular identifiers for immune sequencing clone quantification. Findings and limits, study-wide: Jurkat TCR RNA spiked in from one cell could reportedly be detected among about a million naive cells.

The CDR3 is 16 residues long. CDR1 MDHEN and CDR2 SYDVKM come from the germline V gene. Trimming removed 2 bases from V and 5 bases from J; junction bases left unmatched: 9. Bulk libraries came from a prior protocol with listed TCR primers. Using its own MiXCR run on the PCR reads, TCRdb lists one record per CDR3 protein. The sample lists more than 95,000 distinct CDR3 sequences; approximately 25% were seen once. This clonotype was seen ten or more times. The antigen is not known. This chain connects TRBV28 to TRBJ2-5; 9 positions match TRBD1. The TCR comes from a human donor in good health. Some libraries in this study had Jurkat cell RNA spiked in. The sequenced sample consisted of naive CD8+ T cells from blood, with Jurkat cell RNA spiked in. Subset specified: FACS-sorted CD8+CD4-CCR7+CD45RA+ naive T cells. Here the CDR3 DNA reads TGTGCCAGCAGTTTAGGGGACGGGACAGGGTCGGAGACCCAGTACTTC. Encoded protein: CASSLGDGTGSETQYF.